What follows are 24 T cell receptor beta chains derived from one specimen sequenced in a study of Tregs in tolerant kidney transplant recipients. The nonmyeloablative bone marrow transplants came from related graft donors, with transient mixed chimerism. Assay used: immunoSEQ multiplex PCR; TCRdb lists only in-frame clones, some missing. The data show about 81,000 clones, around nine tenths seen once. Material: CD4+ T cells from blood (PBMCs), obtained 24 months after the transplant. The origin of the receptors is a human patient who received a combined kidney and bone marrow transplant. The graft donor may have contributed some T cells.

DNA for the CDR3: TGTGCCAGCTCACCGGGCATAAGTACAGATACGCAGTATTTT. Protein product: CASSPGISTDTQYF. The rearrangement joins TRBV18 to TRBJ2-3, with unresolved D. This CDR3 contains 14 residues. The ends were cut back, 3 bases at V and 3 bases at J, with 10 bases in the middle. Germline-derived CDR1 and CDR2 are KGHSH and LQKENI.

This chain uses TRBV19 with TRBJ1-2; 8 nucleotides agree with TRBD1. Germline CDR1 is LNHDA and CDR2 is SQIVND (reference sequence). The CDR3 is 15 residues long. Trimming at V came to 6 bases and at J to 1 base, leaving 7 bases not matched to a gene. The CDR3 reads CASSLDRGNNYGYTF. The CDR3 nucleotides read TGTGCCAGTAGCCTAGACAGGGGAAATAACTATGGCTACACCTTC.

This rearrangement joins TRBV2 to TRBJ1-1; 7 positions agree with TRBD1. The V and J ends lost 6 bases and 4 bases, in that order; junction bases with no gene match: 5. This CDR3 is built from 13 residues. Germline CDR1 is SNHLY and CDR2 is FYNNEI. DNA of the CDR3: TGTGCCAGCAGGGACAGGTCGGGCACTGAAGCTTTCTTT. Residues: CASRDRSGTEAFF.

V usage is TRBV7-2 and J usage is TRBJ2-7; D is undetermined. The V end was cut by 5 bases, the J end by 2 bases, with 4 bases between. In germline, CDR1 is SGHTA, CDR2 FQGNSA. The CDR3 is 11 residues long. The CDR3 nucleotides are TGTGCCAGCAGCATAACCTACGAGCAGTACTTC. Translated, it gives CASSITYEQYF.

The V gene is TRBV4-3, the J gene TRBJ2-7; 11 positions agree with TRBD1. This CDR3 is built from 16 residues. Per the germline V gene, CDR1 is LGHNA and CDR2 is YSLEER. After removal of 1 base from V and 6 bases from J, the junction contained 8 bases not matched to a gene. The CDR3 protein is CASSQAVTGQGGEQYF. The CDR3 nucleotides read TGCGCCAGCAGCCAAGCGGTAACGGGACAGGGGGGCGAGCAGTACTTC.

CDR3 nucleotide sequence: TGTGCCAGTAGAACGACGGGACAGGGGCTTCTCTCTGGAAACACCATATATTTT. It codes for CASRTTGQGLLSGNTIYF. The chain combines TRBV19 with TRBJ1-3; 10 bases are shared with TRBD1. Germline CDR1 is LNHDA and CDR2 is SQIVND (reference sequence). The V and J ends lost 6 bases and 0 bases, in that order; junction bases with no gene match: 11. The CDR3 length is 18 residues.

This chain connects TRBV7-9 to TRBJ1-2; the D gene is possibly TRBD1 (5 bases). In germline, CDR1 is SEHNR, CDR2 FQNEAQ (reference sequence). Trimming stripped 1 base from V and 4 bases from J, with 16 bases between. The CDR3 has 16 amino acids. The CDR3 DNA is TGTGCCAGCAGCTTAGGTGGCCAGGGAGGGATCTATGGCTACACCTTC. It yields the protein CASSLGGQGGIYGYTF.

The rearrangement uses TRBV4-3 and TRBJ2-7, with 7 bases lining up with TRBD1. Trimming took 4 bases from V and 5 from J; bases not matched to a gene: 8. Germline lookup yields CDR1 LGHNA and CDR2 YSLEER. The CDR3 spans 14 residues. The chain's CDR3 is CASSRTGDLHEQYF. Here the CDR3 DNA reads TGCGCCAGCAGCCGAACAGGGGATCTCCACGAGCAGTACTTC.

This clone was observed a single time. This chain joins TRBV7-2 and TRBJ1-2, with TRBD1 matching 9 bases. This CDR3 has 15 residues. Looked up from germline, CDR1 is SGHTA and CDR2 is FQGNSA. With V trimmed by 5 bases and J by 7 bases, 11 bases remained unmatched. The CDR3 loop reads CTSSHPDRGFRGYTF. The CDR3 DNA follows: TGTACCAGCAGCCACCCGGACAGGGGCTTCCGTGGCTACACCTTC.

A few counts support this clone. The rearrangement links TRBV6-5 to TRBJ1-5; the D gene is possibly TRBD1 (6 bases). The CDR3 is made up of 13 amino acids. Germline assignment: CDR1 MNHEY and CDR2 SVGAGI. Between the trimmed V and J ends, which lost 5 bases and 7 bases, there was a span of 12 bases. For the CDR3, the DNA is TGTGCCAGCAGTGCAGGACAGCCCCAGCCCCAGCATTTT. Its translation: CASSAGQPQPQHF.

The rearrangement uses TRBV18 and TRBJ1-4; D is possibly TRBD1 (5 bases). CDR1 and CDR2 (germline): KGHSH, LQKENI. V was trimmed by 3 bases and J by 3 bases, leaving 8 bases between them. The CDR3 is made up of 14 amino acids. The CDR3 DNA reads as TGTGCCAGCTCACCCCGGGGGGCTAATGAAAAACTGTTTTTT. It is translated as CASSPRGANEKLFF. Supplemented by reference TRBV18 and TRBJ1-4, the full variable domain reads NAGVMQNPRHLVRRRGQEARLRCSPMKGHSHVYWYRQLPEEGLKFMVYLQKENIIDESGMPKERFSAEFPKEGPSILRIQQVVRGDSAAYFCASSPRGANEKLFFGSGTQLSVL.

The rearrangement joins TRBV9 to TRBJ2-5; 8 bases fit TRBD1. From germline, CDR1 is SGDLS and CDR2 YYNGEE. After removal of 3 bases from V and 4 bases from J, the junction contained 5 bases not matched to a gene. CDR3 length: 14 amino acids. This CDR3 reads CASSATGVRETQYF. CDR3 bases: TGTGCCAGCAGCGCGACAGGGGTCCGAGAGACCCAGTACTTC.

The V call is TRBV19, the J call TRBJ2-1; D ambiguous. The V gene lost 2 bases and the J gene lost 12 bases, with 20 bases spanning the gap. The CDR3 is 15 residues long. Germline CDR1 LNHDA, CDR2 SQIVND (reference sequence). The CDR3 region is CASSIQEQQPWMQFF. Written as DNA, the CDR3 is TGTGCCAGTAGTATACAAGAACAGCAGCCTTGGATGCAGTTCTTC.

J is TRBJ2-5 and V is TRBV7-9; TRBD2 matches at 10 bases. Per the germline V gene, CDR1 is SEHNR and CDR2 is FQNEAQ (reference sequence). The ends lost 5 bases at V and 5 bases at J; junction bases unmatched: 5. The CDR3 has 14 residues. The chain's CDR3 is CASSTRAGGETQYF. CDR3 nucleotides: TGTGCCAGCAGCACCCGAGCGGGGGGGGAGACCCAGTACTTC.

The J gene is TRBJ2-3, the V gene TRBV5-1; 10 bases map to TRBD2. The CDR3 totals 17 residues. Per germline, CDR1 SGHRS and CDR2 YFSETQ. After removal of 1 base from V and 4 bases from J, the junction contained 9 bases not matched to a gene. This CDR3 is CASSLFSLAGDPDTQYF. CDR3 coding DNA: TGCGCCAGCAGCTTGTTTTCCCTAGCGGGGGACCCAGATACGCAGTATTTT.

V and J are TRBV30 and TRBJ1-2; 7 bases match TRBD1. The germline V gene encodes CDR1 GTSNPN and CDR2 SVGIG (reference sequence). This CDR3 contains 13 residues. V gave up 0 bases and J gave up 8 bases; unmatched junction bases: 6. As DNA, the CDR3 is TGTGCCTGGAGTGTTTCCAGGGGGGACGGCTACACCTTC. Its translation is CAWSVSRGDGYTF.

V usage is TRBV2 and J usage is TRBJ2-1, with D possibly matching TRBD2 (6 bases). Germline CDR1 and CDR2: SNHLY and FYNNEI. The V end was cut by 6 bases, the J end by 8 bases, with 14 bases between. The CDR3 length is 13 residues. The CDR3 sequence: CASRRDFGDEQFF. The CDR3 DNA reads TGTGCCAGCAGGCGGGACTTTGGGGATGAGCAGTTCTTC.

V is TRBV7-2 and J is TRBJ2-7; D is perhaps TRBD2 (5 bases). This CDR3 contains 13 residues. Trimming removed 8 bases at V and 0 bases at J, with 11 bases between. Per the germline V gene, CDR1 is SGHTA and CDR2 is FQGNSA. The CDR3 nucleotides are TGTGCCAGCGTGCGGGTTAGCTCCTACGAGCAGTACTTC. It specifies CASVRVSSYEQYF.

The V call is TRBV28, the J call TRBJ2-7; 9 bases are a match to TRBD1. CDR3 size: 14 residues. V lost 5 bases to trimming and J lost 4 bases; unmatched junction nucleotides: 6. Germline assignment: CDR1 MDHEN and CDR2 SYDVKM. The CDR3 DNA reads as TGTGCCAGCAGTCCGTCGGGGACAGGGTACGAGCAGTACTTC. Translation: CASSPSGTGYEQYF.

This chain uses TRBV4-2 with TRBJ2-5; TRBD2 matches at 9 bases. CDR1 LGHNA and CDR2 YNFKEQ come from the germline V gene. The J segment lost 4 bases and the V segment lost 5 bases, leaving 11 bases of the junction unmatched. The CDR3 sequence is 16 residues long. The CDR3 protein is CASSEYRAGGLETQYF. The DNA of the CDR3 is TGTGCCAGCAGCGAGTATAGAGCGGGGGGTTTAGAGACCCAGTACTTC.

The chain is built from TRBV11-3 and TRBJ1-1; D is uncertain. CDR3 length: 10 residues. The ends were cut back, 5 bases at V and 11 bases at J, with 9 bases in the middle. CDR1 is SGHNT and CDR2 is YENEEA in the germline V gene. The CDR3 is CASSGRMAFF. For the CDR3, the DNA is TGTGCCAGCAGCGGGAGGATGGCTTTCTTT.

This clone has only one observation. The rearrangement joins TRBV29-1 to TRBJ2-4, with D maybe TRBD2 (7 bases). The CDR3 has 13 amino acids. Trimming left V 2 bases short and J 8 bases short, with 13 bases between. Germline V gives CDR1 SQVTM, CDR2 ANQGSEA. The CDR3 loop reads CSVERRGADIQYF. The CDR3 coding sequence is TGCAGCGTTGAACGTCGGGGGGCGGACATTCAGTACTTC. Full variable domain (missing parts from reference TRBV29-1 and TRBJ2-4): SAVISQKPSRDICQRGTSLTIQCQVDSQVTMMFWYRQQPGQSLTLIATANQGSEATYESGFVIDKFPISRPNLTFSTLTVSNMSPEDSSIYLCSVERRGADIQYFGAGTRLSVL.

This clone was observed once. The chain recombines TRBV7-8 with TRBJ1-3, with TRBD1 matching over 9 bases. Trimming at V came to 2 bases and at J to 2 bases, leaving 10 bases not matched to a gene. This CDR3 spans 18 amino acids. Germline V gives CDR1 SGHVS, CDR2 FQNEAQ. The CDR3 nucleotides are TGTGCCAGCAGCTTAAGTGCCGGGACAGGGAACACTGGAAACACCATATATTTT. Translating gives CASSLSAGTGNTGNTIYF.

The rearrangement joins TRBV7-2 to TRBJ2-2; TRBD1 matches 8 bases. Losses at the gene ends were 1 base for V and 2 bases for J; bases not matched to a gene: 6. The CDR3 runs 17 residues. CDR1 and CDR2 from the germline V gene are SGHTA and FQGNSA. The CDR3 loop is CASSLVGTGGNTGELFF. Written as DNA, the CDR3 is TGTGCCAGCAGCTTAGTAGGTACAGGGGGTAACACCGGGGAGCTGTTTTTT.